Shown below are 10 T cell receptor beta chains from a single sample sequenced in a study of PD-L1 blockade in urothelial cancer. TCRdb keeps only in-frame clones here, not all; method: immunoSEQ multiplex PCR. The sample holds about 79,000 clones; around four fifths are singletons and the top ten take roughly 7.3%. Time point here: pretreatment peripheral blood. The specimen was PBMCs, collected around atezolizumab (anti-PD-L1) treatment. All receptors come from a man aged 40-49 years with urothelial cancer.

The chain has TRBV7-2 and TRBJ2-5; 8 bases map to TRBD1. The V gene end was trimmed by 5 bases and the J gene end by 5 bases; junction bases not matched to a gene: 10. The CDR3 runs to 15 residues. CDR1 is SGHTA, CDR2 FQGNSA, per germline. This CDR3 is CASSPGQGWSETQYF. For the CDR3, the DNA is TGTGCCAGCAGCCCCGGACAGGGATGGAGTGAGACCCAGTACTTC.

J is TRBJ2-1 and V is TRBV2; TRBD2 agrees at 8 bases. With 3 bases clipped from V and 3 bases from J, the junction kept 4 bases outside the gene matches. The CDR3 contains 15 residues. CDR1 is SNHLY, CDR2 FYNNEI, per germline. As DNA, the CDR3 is TGTGCCAGCAGTGAGCCGGGACTAGGCTACAATGAGCAGTTCTTC. Its protein product is CASSEPGLGYNEQFF.

The chain has TRBV7-3 and TRBJ1-1; 8 nucleotides line up with TRBD1. This CDR3 region has 15 residues. Germline assignment: CDR1 SGHTA and CDR2 FQGTGA. V lost 0 bases to trimming and J lost 5 bases; unmatched junction nucleotides: 5. The CDR3 sequence: CASSLTDRGGTEAFF. As DNA, the CDR3 is TGTGCCAGCAGCTTAACCGACAGGGGCGGGACTGAAGCTTTCTTT.

V usage is TRBV11-2 and J usage is TRBJ2-3; TRBD1 matches at 8 bases. V was pared by 2 bases and J by 3 bases, with 4 bases of the junction left unmatched. The CDR3 is made up of 15 amino acids. CDR1 is SGHAT, CDR2 FQNNGV, per germline. The DNA for the CDR3 is TGTGCCAGCAGCTTACGACAGGGGTTTACAGATACGCAGTATTTT. It is translated as CASSLRQGFTDTQYF.

This clone appeared a single time. V and J are TRBV7-9 and TRBJ2-7, with D tentatively TRBD1 (5 bases). The CDR3 spans 14 residues. Deletions cut 1 base from V and 6 bases from J, with 13 bases between. CDR1 is SEHNR and CDR2 is FQNEAQ in the germline V gene (reference sequence). CDR3 in amino acids: CASSLGVGTGEQYF. CDR3 in DNA: TGTGCCAGCAGCTTAGGGGTGGGTACAGGCGAGCAGTACTTC.

The V call is TRBV12-5, the J call TRBJ1-1, with 8 bases that match TRBD1. V trimming: 5 bases; J trimming: 4 bases; junction bases outside the gene matches: 3. The germline CDR1 and CDR2 sequences are LGHNT and FRNRAP. This CDR3 has 13 amino acids. CDR3 in amino acids: CASGVDRGTEAFF. The CDR3, as DNA: TGTGCTAGTGGTGTTGACAGGGGCACTGAAGCTTTCTTT. Based on the CDR3 plus reference TRBV12-5 and TRBJ1-1, the full variable domain is DARVTQTPRHKVTEMGQEVTMRCQPILGHNTVFWYRQTMMQGLELLAYFRNRAPLDDSGMPKDRFSAEMPDATLATLKIQPSEPRDSAVYFCASGVDRGTEAFFGQGTRLTVV.

The chain uses TRBV29-1 and TRBJ2-6, with a possible D match to TRBD1 (6 bases). Trimming removed 6 bases at V and 0 bases at J, with 9 bases between. Germline CDR1 is SQVTM and CDR2 is ANQGSEA. The CDR3 loop spans 14 amino acids. DNA of the CDR3: TGCAGCGTCCAGGGGACCTCTGGGGCCAACGTCCTGACTTTC. It encodes CSVQGTSGANVLTF.

The chain joins TRBV19 to TRBJ2-3; TRBD2 matches at 14 bases. CDR3 length: 16 amino acids. Germline CDR1 reads LNHDA; CDR2 reads SQIVND (reference sequence). V shed 4 bases, J shed 4 bases, and the junction held 4 bases outside the gene matches. CDR3 in DNA: TGTGCCAGTAGTAGACTAGCGGGAGGGTTGTCAGATACGCAGTATTTT. Amino acids: CASSRLAGGLSDTQYF.

The gene calls are TRBV10-3 and TRBJ1-1; tentatively, D is TRBD1 (5 bases). The CDR3 spans 13 residues. CDR1 ENHRY and CDR2 SYGVKD come from the germline V gene. Deletions cut 11 bases from V and 2 bases from J, with 15 bases between. CDR3 sequence reads: CAAGGVRNTEAFF. The CDR3 DNA sequence: TGTGCCGCGGGGGGGGTAAGAAACACTGAAGCTTTCTTT.

The chain joins TRBV4-1 to TRBJ1-1; weak D call: TRBD1 (6 bases). The CDR3 sequence is 15 residues long. Germline-derived CDR1 and CDR2 are MGHRA and YSYEKL. The V gene lost 0 bases and the J gene lost 1 base, with 9 bases spanning the gap. The CDR3 sequence is CASSQDPGENTEAFF. In DNA, the CDR3 is TGCGCCAGCAGCCAAGATCCAGGGGAGAACACTGAAGCTTTCTTT.